This TCR beta chain stems from a study of blood T cell repertoires in COVID-19. Germline lookup yields CDR1 SGDLS and CDR2 YYNGEE. The CDR3 has 12 amino acids. Trimming removed 3 bases from V and 15 bases from J; junction bases left unmatched: 8. Sequencing was performed with immunoSEQ multiplex PCR; in TCRdb, only in-frame clones are kept and a portion is missing. This sample has roughly 60,000 clones; nearly 90% occur once, and the top ten carry roughly 4%. J is TRBJ2-1 and V is TRBV9, with 8 bases identical to TRBD2. The sample was peripheral blood. The receptor's source is a man aged 50 or older with active COVID-19. The CDR3 DNA reads as TGTGCCAGCAGCGCGGGGGGGCCCAGCCCGTTCTTC. Residues: CASSAGGPSPFF. Full variable domain (missing parts from reference TRBV9 and TRBJ2-1): DSGVTQTPKHLITATGQRVTLRCSPRSGDLSVYWYQQSLDQGLQFLIQYYNGEERAKGNILERFSAQQFPDLHSELNLSSLELGDSALYFCASSAGGPSPFFGPGTRLTVL.